This TCR beta chain was captured by sequencing in a study of OX40 agonist ivuxolimab in advanced cancers. Sequencing used immunoSEQ multiplex PCR; TCRdb keeps in-frame clones, though not all of them. The table has some 59,000 clones, just under 90% seen once. Germline CDR1 SGHTA, CDR2 FQGTGA. This CDR3 comprises 15 residues. V lost 1 base and J lost 4; bases outside the gene matches: 2. Source: CD4+ or CD8+ T cells sorted from blood, taken in a trial of the OX40 agonist ivuxolimab. The TCR originated in an adult with an advanced solid tumor such as melanoma, head and neck, liver or kidney cancer. J is TRBJ2-3 and V is TRBV7-3; the match to TRBD2 covers 10 bases. CDR3 DNA sequence: TGTGCCAGCAGCTTAAGCCTAGCGGGAGCAGATACGCAGTATTTT. Translated: CASSLSLAGADTQYF.